The 25 T cell receptor beta chains listed next were all sequenced from one sample in a study of preoperative IRX-2 immunotherapy in early breast cancer. The sample's treatment: preoperative locoregional IRX-2 cytokine immunotherapy. Assay: immunoSEQ multiplex PCR; the TCRdb copy retains only in-frame clones and omits some. Of 4,000 or so clones in the sample, 55% to 70% were seen once. Sequencing was performed on tumor tissue, taken after IRX-2 immunotherapy. Receptors were obtained from a human donor with breast cancer.

The V call is TRBV29-1, the J call TRBJ2-3; 7 bases fit TRBD1. Germline lookup yields CDR1 SQVTM and CDR2 ANQGSEA. The trim removed 3 bases at V and 0 bases at J, leaving 9 bases unmatched. This CDR3 comprises 16 residues. The CDR3 loop reads CSVDDRTGYSTDTQYF. The CDR3 nucleotides are TGCAGCGTTGACGATCGGACAGGTTATAGCACAGATACGCAGTATTTT.

V is TRBV5-1 and J is TRBJ2-1; 9 bases line up with TRBD2. The germline gives CDR1 SGHRS, CDR2 YFSETQ. This CDR3 contains 16 residues. J was trimmed by 7 bases and V by 0 bases; bases with no gene match: 8. The CDR3 coding sequence is TGCGCCAGCAGCTTGGTAGCGGTTGCGGGAGGGAATGAGCAGTTCTTC. It specifies CASSLVAVAGGNEQFF.

This clone was observed a few times. The chain couples TRBV7-2 to TRBJ2-5; the D gene is possibly TRBD1 (5 bases). Deletions cut 5 bases from V and 5 bases from J, with 12 bases between. CDR1 is SGHTA, CDR2 FQGNSA, per germline. This CDR3 is 13 amino acids long. Here the CDR3 reads CASSRTFRETQYF. CDR3 in DNA: TGTGCCAGCAGCAGGACATTTCGGGAGACCCAGTACTTC. The whole variable domain, remainder taken from reference TRBV7-2 and TRBJ2-5, is GAGVSQSPSNKVTEKGKDVELRCDPISGHTALYWYRQSLGQGLEFLIYFQGNSAPDKSGLPSDRFSAERTGGSVSTLTIQRTQQEDSAVYLCASSRTFRETQYFGPGTRLLVL.

The chain combines TRBV12-5 with TRBJ1-1; D might be TRBD1 (5 bases). Per germline, CDR1 LGHNT and CDR2 FRNRAP. Trimming removed 2 bases at V and 0 bases at J, with 13 bases between. The CDR3 has 16 residues. CDR3 DNA sequence: TGTGCTAGTGGTTTGTTCGGGGACCCCTTGAACACTGAAGCTTTCTTT. Encoded protein: CASGLFGDPLNTEAFF.

The chain recombines TRBV11-3 with TRBJ2-7; 7 bases map to TRBD2. Germline V gene data show CDR1 as SGHNT and CDR2 as YENEEA. The CDR3 has 15 amino acids. V trimming: 5 bases; J trimming: 0 bases; junction bases outside the gene matches: 7. In DNA form, the CDR3 reads TGTGCCAGCAGCACCACTAGCGCGAGCTCCTACGAGCAGTACTTC. As protein: CASSTTSASSYEQYF.

V and J are TRBV18 and TRBJ1-4; TRBD1 is a possible D gene (5 bases). Germline loops: CDR1 KGHSH, CDR2 LQKENI. The CDR3 loop spans 13 amino acids. Trimming left V 4 bases short and J 10 bases short, with 13 bases between. CDR3 sequence (DNA): TGTGCCAGCTCACAGACCAGGGTCGGAAAACTGTTTTTT. Its protein is CASSQTRVGKLFF.

This clone rates as medium-sized. V gene TRBV19 combines with J gene TRBJ2-6; D perhaps matches TRBD1 (5 bases). The V end was cut by 2 bases, the J end by 5 bases, with 10 bases between. This CDR3 is 15 amino acids long. Germline loops: CDR1 LNHDA, CDR2 SQIVND (reference sequence). CDR3 nucleotide sequence: TGTGCCAGTAGTATACAGGGAACTAGGGCCAACGTCCTGACTTTC. It specifies CASSIQGTRANVLTF.

This chain links TRBV6-8 with TRBJ2-1; TRBD2 might be the D (6 bases). In germline, CDR1 is MNHGY, CDR2 SAAAGT. This CDR3 region has 16 residues. The germline V and J ends were trimmed by 2 bases and 7 bases, with 18 bases remaining between them. The CDR3 nucleotides read TGTGCCAGCAGTTACGTAGTGAGGGGCGCGGGGAATGAGCAGTTCTTC. Translation: CASSYVVRGAGNEQFF.

The DNA of the CDR3 is TGTGCCAGCAGCGTTTTAGGCACCGGGGAGCTGTTTTTT. Its translation is CASSVLGTGELFF. The chain has TRBV7-1 and TRBJ2-2, with D uncertain. TRBV7-1 is an ORF, with its function uncertain. The CDR3 length is 13 residues. The V and J ends lost 5 bases and 4 bases respectively, with 8 bases between them.

The V gene is TRBV14, the J gene TRBJ1-2; possible D gene TRBD1, 6 bases. The CDR3 totals 13 residues. Germline V gene sequence: CDR1 SGHDN, CDR2 FVKESK. V lost 3 bases to trimming and J lost 2 bases, with 7 bases between them. CDR3 loop: CASSQQGNYGYTF. The CDR3 DNA reads TGTGCCAGCAGCCAGCAGGGGAACTATGGCTACACCTTC. Complete variable domain (other parts from reference TRBV14 and TRBJ1-2): EAGVTQFPSHSVIEKGQTVTLRCDPISGHDNLYWYRRVMGKEIKFLLHFVKESKQDESGMPNNRFLAERTGGTYSTLKVQPAELEDSGVYFCASSQQGNYGYTFGSGTRLTVV.

The rearrangement joins TRBV11-3 to TRBJ2-1, with 12 bases lining up with TRBD2. Germline assignment: CDR1 SGHNT and CDR2 YENEEA. V lost 0 bases and J lost 5; bases outside the gene matches: 11. The CDR3 is 19 amino acids. This chain's CDR3 is CASSLDQGGTSGPNNEQFF. The CDR3 DNA reads TGTGCCAGCAGCTTAGATCAAGGGGGGACTAGCGGGCCCAACAATGAGCAGTTCTTC.

V is TRBV7-4 and J is TRBJ2-3, with TRBD2 matching 9 bases. CDR1 and CDR2 from the germline V gene are SGHVT and SQSDAQ. The V gene end was trimmed by 2 bases and the J gene end by 3 bases; junction bases not matched to a gene: 18. CDR3 length: 20 amino acids. The CDR3 region has the DNA TGTGCCAGCAGCTTAACGTCGGGAGCGGGAGGCCTCCTTTGGACAGATACGCAGTATTTT. It is translated as CASSLTSGAGGLLWTDTQYF. Looking up the rest from reference TRBV7-4 and TRBJ2-3 gives the full variable domain: GAGVSQSPRYKVAKRGRDVALRCDSISGHVTLYWYRQTLGQGSEVLTYSQSDAQRDKSGRPSGRFSAERPERSVSTLKIQRTEQGDSAVYLCASSLTSGAGGLLWTDTQYFGPGTRLTVL.

The chain has TRBV19 and TRBJ1-4, with TRBD1 as a possible D gene (6 bases). The CDR3 sequence is 13 residues long. Trimming stripped 5 bases from V and 7 bases from J, with 11 bases between. Per germline, CDR1 LNHDA and CDR2 SQIVND (reference sequence). Here the CDR3 reads CASSAEGGEKLFF. CDR3 coding DNA: TGTGCCAGTAGTGCCGAGGGGGGTGAAAAACTGTTTTTT.

The rearrangement links TRBV2 to TRBJ2-3; D might be TRBD2 (5 bases). The V end lost 7 bases, the J end lost 6 bases, and 20 bases lay between the germline ends. This CDR3 has 15 amino acids. Germline loops: CDR1 SNHLY, CDR2 FYNNEI. The CDR3 DNA reads TGTGCCAGCAAGACCGGACGGACTTTTGGGGATACGCAGTATTTT. This gives the protein CASKTGRTFGDTQYF. Filled out from reference TRBV2 and TRBJ2-3, the complete variable domain reads EPEVTQTPSHQVTQMGQEVILRCVPISNHLYFYWYRQILGQKVEFLVSFYNNEISEKSEIFDDQFSVERPDGSNFTLKIRSTKLEDSAMYFCASKTGRTFGDTQYFGPGTRLTVL.

This clone was counted a single time. The chain couples TRBV28 to TRBJ2-6; D is unclear. This CDR3 contains 15 residues. Germline V gene data show CDR1 as MDHEN and CDR2 as SYDVKM. Between the trimmed V and J ends, which lost 6 bases and 0 bases, there was a span of 9 bases. CDR3 loop: CASRIQGSGANVLTF. For the CDR3, the DNA is TGTGCCAGCAGAATCCAAGGCTCTGGGGCCAACGTCCTGACTTTC.

This clone was seen a single time. J is TRBJ2-6 and V is TRBV6-8; 7 bases fit TRBD1. The CDR3 runs to 18 residues. The J segment lost 0 bases and the V segment lost 5 bases, leaving 10 bases of the junction unmatched. Looked up from germline, CDR1 is MNHGY and CDR2 is SAAAGT. DNA for the CDR3: TGTGCCAGCAGTAGAGAGACAGGGTTTGCCTCTGGGGCCAACGTCCTGACTTTC. It translates to CASSRETGFASGANVLTF.

V gene TRBV19 combines with J gene TRBJ2-7, with D perhaps matching TRBD1 (6 bases). The CDR3 contains 14 residues. Looked up from germline, CDR1 is LNHDA and CDR2 is SQIVND (reference sequence). The V end lost 1 base, the J end lost 3 bases, and 10 bases lay between the germline ends. The CDR3 spells CASSIARGGYEQYF. As DNA, the CDR3 is TGTGCCAGTAGTATAGCGAGAGGGGGCTACGAGCAGTACTTC.

J is TRBJ1-5 and V is TRBV11-3, with 8 nucleotides matching TRBD1. CDR1 SGHNT and CDR2 YENEEA come from the germline V gene. This CDR3 is built from 15 residues. The J segment lost 3 bases and the V segment lost 2 bases, leaving 3 bases of the junction unmatched. The CDR3 protein is CASSLRTGFNQPQHF. The CDR3 DNA sequence: TGTGCCAGCAGCTTAAGGACAGGGTTCAATCAGCCCCAGCATTTT.

The chain links TRBV25-1 to TRBJ1-3; a weak D match, TRBD1 (5 bases). Trimming shortened V by 4 bases and J by 11 bases, and 12 bases separated the two germline ends. Germline CDR1 is MGHDK and CDR2 is SYGVNS. This CDR3 comprises 12 residues. The CDR3 region has the DNA TGTGCCAGCAGTGTGGCTGGGGCCTCCATATATTTT. Translation gives CASSVAGASIYF.

A note on this clone: The same CDR3 arises from other DNA sequences in this sample as well. CDR3 sequence reads: CASSIQPDSYEQYF. The CDR3 DNA sequence: TGTGCCAGTAGTATACAGCCAGATTCCTACGAGCAGTACTTC. The rearrangement joins TRBV19 to TRBJ2-7; unclear D gene. The V gene's germline CDR1 is LNHDA and CDR2 SQIVND (reference sequence). Trimming removed 2 bases at V and 1 base at J, with 9 bases between. This CDR3 has 14 residues.

The V gene is TRBV28, the J gene TRBJ2-7, with D unclear. Germline-derived CDR1 and CDR2 are MDHEN and SYDVKM. Deletions cut 3 bases from V and 3 bases from J, with 6 bases between. CDR3 length equals 12 residues. CDR3 region: CASSFLNYEQYF. In nucleotides, the CDR3 is TGTGCCAGCAGTTTTTTAAACTACGAGCAGTACTTC.

CDR3 protein: CASSTRQGFGYTF. The CDR3 nucleotides are TGTGCCAGCAGTACCCGACAGGGGTTTGGCTACACCTTC. The chain has TRBV6-8 and TRBJ1-2; 8 bases align to TRBD1. This CDR3 is built from 13 residues. The germline gives CDR1 MNHGY, CDR2 SAAAGT. After removal of 5 bases from V and 7 bases from J, the junction contained 6 bases not matched to a gene.

The chain combines TRBV23-1 with TRBJ2-3; 8 nucleotides agree with TRBD2. TRBV23-1 falls under the ORF class, with uncertain function. With 7 bases clipped from V and 5 bases from J, the junction kept 8 bases outside the gene matches. The CDR3 runs to 14 residues. CDR3 residues: CASKPAGAVDTQYF. The CDR3 nucleotides are TGCGCCAGCAAACCAGCGGGAGCCGTAGATACGCAGTATTTT.

This clone appeared a few times. The chain recombines TRBV6-1 with TRBJ1-1, with D unclear. The CDR3 sequence is 14 residues long. Germline V gene sequence: CDR1 MNHNS, CDR2 SASEGT. V was cut by 1 base and J by 0 bases, with 6 bases left in between. The CDR3 reads CASSEEEMNTEAFF. CDR3 nucleotide sequence: TGTGCCAGCAGTGAAGAAGAGATGAACACTGAAGCTTTCTTT.

This chain joins TRBV11-3 and TRBJ1-3, with 9 bases fitting TRBD1. Per the germline V gene, CDR1 is SGHNT and CDR2 is YENEEA. This CDR3 contains 16 residues. V was clipped by 5 bases and J by 0 bases; unmatched bases: 5. The CDR3 DNA follows: TGTGCCAGCAGCGCCTGGGACAGGGCCTCTGGAAACACCATATATTTT. Protein sequence: CASSAWDRASGNTIYF.